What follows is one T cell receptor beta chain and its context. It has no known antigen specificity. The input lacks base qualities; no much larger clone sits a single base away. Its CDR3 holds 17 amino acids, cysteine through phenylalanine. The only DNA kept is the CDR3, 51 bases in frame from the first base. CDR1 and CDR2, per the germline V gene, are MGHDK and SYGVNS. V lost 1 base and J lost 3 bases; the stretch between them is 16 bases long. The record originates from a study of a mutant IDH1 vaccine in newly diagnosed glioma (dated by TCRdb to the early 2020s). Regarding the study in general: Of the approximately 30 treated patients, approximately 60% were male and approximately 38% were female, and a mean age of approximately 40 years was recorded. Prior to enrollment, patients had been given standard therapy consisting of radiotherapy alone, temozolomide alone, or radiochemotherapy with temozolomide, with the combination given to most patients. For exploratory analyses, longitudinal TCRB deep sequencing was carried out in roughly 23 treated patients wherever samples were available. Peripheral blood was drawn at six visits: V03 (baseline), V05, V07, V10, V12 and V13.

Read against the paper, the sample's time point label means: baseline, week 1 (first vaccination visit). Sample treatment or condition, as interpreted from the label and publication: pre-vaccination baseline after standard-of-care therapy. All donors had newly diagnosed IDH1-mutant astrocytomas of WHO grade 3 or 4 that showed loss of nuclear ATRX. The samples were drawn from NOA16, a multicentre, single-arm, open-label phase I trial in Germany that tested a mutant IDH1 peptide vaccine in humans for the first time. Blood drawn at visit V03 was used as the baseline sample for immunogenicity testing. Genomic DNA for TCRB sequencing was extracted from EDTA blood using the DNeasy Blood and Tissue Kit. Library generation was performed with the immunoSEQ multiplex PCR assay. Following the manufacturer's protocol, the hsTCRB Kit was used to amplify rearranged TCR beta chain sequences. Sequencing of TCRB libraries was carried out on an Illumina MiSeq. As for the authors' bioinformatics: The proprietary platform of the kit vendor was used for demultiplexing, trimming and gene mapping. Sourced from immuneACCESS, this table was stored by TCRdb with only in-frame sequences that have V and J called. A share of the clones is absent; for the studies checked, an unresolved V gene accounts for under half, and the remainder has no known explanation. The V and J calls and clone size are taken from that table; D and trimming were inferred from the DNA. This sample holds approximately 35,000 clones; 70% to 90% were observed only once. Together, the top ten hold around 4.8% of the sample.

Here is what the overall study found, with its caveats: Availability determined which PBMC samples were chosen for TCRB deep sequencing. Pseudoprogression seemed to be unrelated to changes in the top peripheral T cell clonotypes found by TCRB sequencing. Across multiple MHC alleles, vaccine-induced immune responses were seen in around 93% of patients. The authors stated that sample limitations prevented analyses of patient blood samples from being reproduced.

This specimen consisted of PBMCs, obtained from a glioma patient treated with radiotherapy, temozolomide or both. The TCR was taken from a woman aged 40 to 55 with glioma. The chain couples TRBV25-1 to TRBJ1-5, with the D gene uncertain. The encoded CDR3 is CASSELAGGRFNQPQHF. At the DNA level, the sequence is TGTGCCAGCAGTGAATTAGCCGGAGGCAGGTTCAATCAGCCCCAGCATTTT.